The text below deals with one TCR beta chain. What it binds is unknown. The sample belongs to a study of tumor and adjacent non-tumor tissue in lung cancer. The study's findings and limits: Normal lung showed higher cumulative top 100 clone frequency than tumor. TCR diversity was significantly greater in tumor than normal lung tissue.

The template was RNA from unsorted bulk tissue. Donors were chemotherapy-naive, newly diagnosed lung cancer surgical patients in China, August–late 2014. A modified ARM-PCR protocol with three rounds of nested PCR amplified TCRbeta. TCRdb itself ran the multiplex PCR reads through MiXCR, one entry per CDR3 protein. The profile shows about 110,000 distinct CDR3 sequences, approximately 87% of them singletons. The source of this sequence is a man aged 65 to 79 with non-small cell lung cancer. Source material: lung tumor tissue.

CDR3 nucleotide sequence: TGCAGCGTTGAATTCTATTGGACTAGCGGGGGGAAACAAGGGACCCGATACTTC. This codes for CSVEFYWTSGGKQGTRYF. The rearrangement joins TRBV29-1 to TRBJ2-5; 14 bases fit TRBD2. The V and J ends lost 2 bases and 14 bases, in that order; junction bases with no gene match: 22. The CDR3 covers 18 residues. Germline CDR1 is SQVTM and CDR2 is ANQGSEA.